The clone carrying this TCR beta chain was picked up many times. Antigen specificity is unknown. Sorting that relied on CD45RO/CCR7/CD25/CD127/CD95/CD27 yielded CD4+ naive, central memory, regulatory and stem cell-like memory cells. This sample was included in a study of beta chain features in type 1 diabetes. Between the trimmed V and J ends, which lost 5 bases and 0 bases, there was a span of 12 bases. The CDR3 contains 15 residues. Germline assignment: CDR1 SEHNR and CDR2 FQNEAQ (reference sequence). Expressed TCRB transcripts were sequenced because the entire RNA isolate underwent reverse transcription. The table came from immunoSEQ multiplex PCR; TCRdb's copy has only in-frame clones and leaves some out. The sample contains 310,000 or so clones, around 7.6% of which appear only once. Findings and caveats of the study: HLA influence on TCRB rearrangement stayed unresolved here. Type 1 diabetes patients had TCRB CDR3s that were shorter (moderately but significantly so) in all four CD4+ subsets.

The sequence derives from a woman under 30 in good health. The rearrangement links TRBV7-9 to TRBJ2-3; D not certain. The sequencing sample was made of central memory CD4+ T cells from blood. This CDR3 reads CASSPVGQSTDTQYF. The CDR3 DNA follows: TGTGCCAGCAGCCCTGTTGGGCAGAGCACAGATACGCAGTATTTT.